The 21 T cell receptor beta chains presented below share a single source sample, sequenced in a study of identical twins. TCRdb re-called the 5' RACE reads through MiXCR, storing one row per CDR3 protein. The sample lists 310,000 or so distinct CDR3 sequences, about 8% occurring once. These same data were also listed under a study on yellow fever vaccine responses in identical twins.

The sequencing sample was made of memory (CD45RO+) T cells sorted from blood. These receptors were taken from a woman aged 18-29 years in good health.

The chain carries TRBV2 and TRBJ2-7; D may match TRBD1 or TRBD2 (6 bases each). CDR3 length: 14 residues. V was cut by 5 bases and J by 6 bases, with 17 bases left in between. CDR1 SNHLY and CDR2 FYNNEI come from the germline V gene. The CDR3 DNA follows: TGTGCCAGCAGTCCCGGGGGCGCGTTCCTCGAGCAGTACGTC. Translated: CASSPGGAFLEQYV.

This clonotype was detected only a few times. The chain carries TRBV25-1 and TRBJ1-5, with D possibly matching TRBD1 (5 bases). Germline V lookup: CDR1 MGHDK, CDR2 SYGVNS. This CDR3 region has 14 residues. V lost 1 base and J 5 bases, leaving 9 bases between the germline ends. CDR3 residues: CASSEWRDHQPQHF. In nucleotides, the CDR3 is TGTGCCAGCAGTGAATGGCGGGACCATCAGCCCCAGCATTTT.

This clonotype was seen many times. The rearrangement uses TRBV10-2 and TRBJ1-6; 8 bases are shared with TRBD1. V lost 2 bases, J lost 0 bases, and 6 bases stayed unmatched. CDR3 length: 18 residues. Per the germline V gene, CDR1 is WSHSY and CDR2 is SAAADI. The CDR3 DNA follows: TGCGCCAGCAGTGAGGGGGACAGGATAAGCTCCTATAATTCACCCCTCCACTTT. As protein: CASSEGDRISSYNSPLHF.

The chain carries TRBV20-1 and TRBJ2-1; 14 bases align to TRBD2. The germline CDR1 and CDR2 sequences are DFQATT and SNEGSKA (reference sequence). The CDR3 length is 16 residues. The V gene end was trimmed by 6 bases and the J gene end by 2 bases; junction bases not matched to a gene: 6. This CDR3 is CSASGLAGETYNEQFF. DNA for the CDR3: TGCAGTGCCTCGGGACTAGCGGGAGAAACCTACAATGAGCAGTTCTTC.

Many counts were recorded for this clonotype. J is TRBJ2-1 and V is TRBV20-1, with a tentative D call TRBD1 (6 bases). The CDR3 is 13 residues long. V was clipped by 0 bases and J by 6 bases, with 9 bases between them. Germline-derived CDR1 and CDR2 are DFQATT and SNEGSKA (reference sequence). The CDR3 loop reads CSARERGTNEQFF. The CDR3 DNA is TGCAGTGCTAGAGAGAGGGGGACCAATGAGCAGTTCTTC.

This clonotype was seen many times. CDR3: CSAHHNEQFF. The DNA for the CDR3 is TGCAGTGCTCACCACAATGAGCAGTTCTTC. J is TRBJ2-1 and V is TRBV20-1; D not certain. The V gene lost 5 bases and the J gene lost 5 bases, with 4 bases spanning the gap. Per germline, CDR1 DFQATT and CDR2 SNEGSKA (reference sequence). The CDR3 loop spans 10 amino acids.

The sample holds a few counts of this clonotype. The chain carries TRBV2 and TRBJ2-7, with a weak D call TRBD1 (6 bases). The ends were cut back, 5 bases at V and 7 bases at J, with 18 bases in the middle. The CDR3 runs to 14 residues. The V gene's germline CDR1 is SNHLY and CDR2 FYNNEI. In DNA form, the CDR3 reads TGTGCCAGCAGTTCAGACACCTTTCAGGGGGAGCAGTACTTC. Its protein product is CASSSDTFQGEQYF.

This clonotype has a count of ten or more. The chain employs TRBV5-1 and TRBJ2-6; D unclear. The V end lost 4 bases, the J end lost 0 bases, and 8 bases lay between the germline ends. CDR3 size: 15 residues. Germline lookup yields CDR1 SGHRS and CDR2 YFSETQ. In DNA form, the CDR3 reads TGCGCCAGCAGCCCACAGCACTCTGGGGCCAACGTCCTGACTTTC. Translation: CASSPQHSGANVLTF.

This clonotype showed up many times. The gene calls are TRBV28 and TRBJ2-7; 14 nucleotides align to TRBD2. The CDR3 consists of 15 residues. Per germline, CDR1 MDHEN and CDR2 SYDVKM. Unmatched junction bases numbered 9, after V lost 6 bases and J lost 8 bases. The CDR3 DNA is TGTGCCAGCAGCGAGGGGACTAGCGGGAGAGTAAAGCAGTACTTC. It specifies CASSEGTSGRVKQYF.

In this sample, this clonotype turned up many times. The chain employs TRBV5-1 and TRBJ2-5, with D possibly matching TRBD1 (6 bases). The CDR3 is 14 residues long. V lost 4 bases and J lost 1, with 11 bases in between. Looked up from germline, CDR1 is SGHRS and CDR2 is YFSETQ. CDR3 protein: CASSNGQPQETQYF. The CDR3 bases are TGCGCCAGCAGCAACGGACAGCCCCAAGAGACCCAGTACTTC.

A few counts support this clonotype. This chain joins TRBV5-1 and TRBJ2-7; 8 bases are shared with TRBD2. CDR1 and CDR2 from the germline V gene are SGHRS and YFSETQ. This CDR3 spans 15 amino acids. V was clipped by 4 bases and J by 7 bases; unmatched bases: 13. CDR3 loop: CASSPRGGKRVEQYV. The CDR3, as DNA: TGCGCCAGCAGCCCACGGGGGGGCAAGCGAGTAGAGCAGTACGTC.

This clonotype was observed many times. The V call is TRBV7-9, the J call TRBJ2-1, with D perhaps matching TRBD2 (6 bases). The CDR3 loop spans 14 amino acids. V was pared by 3 bases and J by 5 bases, with 11 bases between. Looked up from germline, CDR1 is SEHNR and CDR2 is FQNEAQ (reference sequence). As DNA, the CDR3 is TGTGCCAGCAGCTTGGGGGGATTGAACAATGAGCAGTTCTTC. The encoded protein is CASSLGGLNNEQFF.

The chain links TRBV7-9 to TRBJ1-1; 8 bases are a match to TRBD1. V trimming: 7 bases; J trimming: 2 bases; junction bases outside the gene matches: 9. Looked up from germline, CDR1 is SEHNR and CDR2 is FQNEAQ (reference sequence). CDR3 length equals 15 residues. The CDR3 loop reads CASTVSGGKNTEAFF. DNA for the CDR3: TGTGCCAGCACCGTCTCAGGGGGCAAAAACACTGAAGCTTTCTTT.

The gene calls are TRBV11-2 and TRBJ1-4, with a possible D match to TRBD1 (5 bases). This CDR3 has 16 residues. V lost 1 base and J lost 0, with 9 bases in between. Germline CDR1 and CDR2: SGHAT and FQNNGV. CDR3: CASSLVQGPTNEKLFF. DNA for the CDR3: TGTGCCAGCAGCTTAGTGCAGGGTCCAACTAATGAAAAACTGTTTTTT.

At least ten counts were recorded for this clonotype. V is TRBV4-1 and J is TRBJ1-1; a weak D match, TRBD1 (5 bases). V lost 1 base and J lost 11, with 20 bases in between. This CDR3 comprises 15 residues. Germline V gene data show CDR1 as MGHRA and CDR2 as YSYEKL. The CDR3 loop is CASSQVLSDSRDAFF. CDR3 nucleotide sequence: TGCGCCAGCAGCCAAGTTCTATCGGACTCGAGGGACGCTTTCTTT.

Comment on this clonotype: This may be a read error, as it is one base from a much larger clone. The V gene is TRBV9, the J gene TRBJ2-3; D perhaps matches TRBD2 (5 bases). V dropped 2 bases and J dropped 5 bases, with 12 bases sitting between them. CDR3 size: 14 residues. Germline-derived CDR1 and CDR2 are SGDLS and YYNGEE. CDR3 sequence: CASSVAGEIDTQYF. Here the CDR3 DNA reads TGTGCCAGCAGCGTCGCGGGTGAGATAGATACGCAGTATTTT.

There are a few counts of this clonotype. This sequence joins TRBV5-1 and TRBJ2-4, with TRBD2 as a possible D gene (6 bases). The CDR3 length is 14 residues. The germline CDR1 and CDR2 sequences are SGHRS and YFSETQ. The V end was cut by 3 bases, the J end by 2 bases, with 9 bases between. The CDR3 loop is CASSSAGSKNIQYF. The CDR3 DNA sequence: TGCGCCAGCAGCTCCGCGGGGTCCAAAAACATTCAGTACTTC.

The V call is TRBV28, the J call TRBJ2-3, with TRBD1 identical over 7 bases. V was pared by 5 bases and J by 4 bases, with 6 bases of the junction left unmatched. CDR1 and CDR2 from the germline V gene are MDHEN and SYDVKM. The length of the CDR3 is 14 residues. CDR3 DNA sequence: TGTGCCAGCAGTACCGGGACAGTCCCAGATACGCAGTATTTT. It translates to CASSTGTVPDTQYF.

In this sample, this clonotype turned up a few times. The V gene is TRBV28, the J gene TRBJ1-6, with 7 bases that match TRBD1. This CDR3 contains 15 residues. V trimming: 6 bases; J trimming: 8 bases; junction bases outside the gene matches: 10. Germline V lookup: CDR1 MDHEN, CDR2 SYDVKM. CDR3 coding DNA: TGTGCCAGCAGCCCGTACAGGGGAGGGGATTCACCCCTCCACTTT. Translating it yields CASSPYRGGDSPLHF.

The sample holds a few counts of this clonotype. The CDR3, as DNA: TGTGCCAGCAGCTTACGGGGACAGGGTGTTGCAGAGACCCAGTACTTC. Residues: CASSLRGQGVAETQYF. The chain employs TRBV7-9 and TRBJ2-5, with 9 positions matching TRBD1. V lost 2 bases, J lost 4 bases, and 8 bases stayed unmatched. Germline values: CDR1 SEHNR, CDR2 FQNEAQ (reference sequence). The CDR3 consists of 16 residues.

This clonotype has only a few counts. Here the CDR3 DNA reads TGTGCCAGCAGCTTATCAGGGGTGCAGTACTTC. Protein product: CASSLSGVQYF. V is TRBV7-9 and J is TRBJ2-7; weak D call: TRBD1 (6 bases). Trimming pared 2 bases from V and 9 bases from J, leaving 8 bases between. In germline, CDR1 is SEHNR, CDR2 FQNEAQ (reference sequence). The CDR3 totals 11 residues. Supplemented by reference TRBV7-9 and TRBJ2-7, the full variable domain reads DTGVSQNPRHKITKRGQNVTFRCDPISEHNRLYWYRQTLGQGPEFLTYFQNEAQLEKSRLLSDRFSAERPKGSFSTLEIQRTEQGDSAMYLCASSLSGVQYFGPGTRLTVT.